This paragraph covers one T cell receptor (beta chain) sequence. No antigen is known for it. The read terminates 3 residues ahead of where the CDR3 ends, so the germline J gene completes it. This sample is part of a study of Tregs in tolerant kidney transplant recipients (dated by TCRdb to between 2019 and 2020). Concerning the study at large: Related donors were used in the transplants with nonmyeloablative bone marrow transplantation, and mixed chimerism was transient in the human trials. TCRbeta sequencing was used in the study to identify donor-specific regulatory T cells before combined kidney and bone marrow transplantation, and the identified cells were then tracked after transplant.

For TCRbeta CDR3 sequencing, genomic DNA was extracted from sorted cells using the QIAGEN DNeasy Blood and Tissue Kit. Through immunoSEQ, high-throughput TCRbeta CDR3 sequencing was done commercially, including PCR amplification with internal controls and bias correction. In the source study's methods: Unique productive TCRbeta sequences were defined by CDR3 nucleotide sequence where primers matched, otherwise by CDR3 amino acid sequence with Vbeta and Jbeta genes. To correct sorting error, sequences shared between sorted populations at a frequency ratio of 2:1 or less were removed; the rest were assigned to the higher population. A sequence was defined as donor-reactive if the sequence was expanded at least 5-fold in CFSE-low cells compared with unstimulated cells and had a frequency of at least 0.01% in CFSE-low cells. Repertoire divergence was quantified by Jensen-Shannon divergence using the top 100 TCRbeta sequences ranked by frequency. For any sample with multiple sequencing runs, sorting error was corrected in each run separately before the runs were pooled. TCRdb provides this immuneACCESS table in a form limited to in-frame rearrangements. Some clones are lacking; in checked studies, under half of them reflect an unresolved V gene, and why the rest are absent is not known. V, J and clone size derive from that table, while D and trimming were established from the DNA sequence. This sample's table carries approximately 52,000 clones. About 0.85% of the sample is taken by the ten largest.

Beyond this particular receptor, the publication reports: Biological reproducibility was not examined directly, but technical replication error appeared to be minimal. Because the PCR primers were changed over time for some patients, nucleotide-level comparison could not be performed across the samples from those patients. The most biologically relevant and donor-specific TCRbeta repertoire appeared to be identified by expanding Tregs with activated donor B cells. The study was limited by small patient numbers, and the findings need validation in larger populations and under other immunosuppression protocols. In tolerant patients, donor-specific Tregs expanded more than Tregs overall, which suggests antigen-driven rather than nonspecific expansion.

The time point label for this specimen denotes: blood sample drawn before combined kidney and bone marrow transplant. Thawed PBMCs were FACS-sorted into unstimulated Tregs (CD4+CD25+CD127-), CD4+ non-Tregs (CD4+CD25-), CD4 cells and CD8 cells. 4 combined kidney and bone marrow transplant recipients from the ITN036ST trial were included as patients, and samples were available only from these trial subjects. Healthy control blood was separated into PBMCs by Ficoll density gradient and cryopreserved, and patient PBMCs were collected both before and after transplant. The germline V and J ends show losses of 6 bases and 1 base respectively, and no gene match explains 14 bases of the junction. Measured from the cysteine to the phenylalanine, the CDR3 is 19 residues long. Of the CDR3's DNA, 48 bases were read; they are in frame from base 1. The germline V gene (reference sequence) yields DFQATT for CDR1 and SNEGSKA for CDR2.

The material sequenced was CD4+ T cells from blood, taken before the transplant. Recombination connected TRBV20-1 to TRBJ2-1; 14 nucleotides in the junction match TRBD2. The clonotype originates from a human donor who received a combined kidney and bone marrow transplant. CDR3 bases read: TGCAGTGCACGCACACACGGACTAGCGGGAGGAGGGTCCTACAATGAG. The translation is CSARTHGLAGGGSYNE. The whole CDR3 reads CSARTHGLAGGGSYNEQFF.